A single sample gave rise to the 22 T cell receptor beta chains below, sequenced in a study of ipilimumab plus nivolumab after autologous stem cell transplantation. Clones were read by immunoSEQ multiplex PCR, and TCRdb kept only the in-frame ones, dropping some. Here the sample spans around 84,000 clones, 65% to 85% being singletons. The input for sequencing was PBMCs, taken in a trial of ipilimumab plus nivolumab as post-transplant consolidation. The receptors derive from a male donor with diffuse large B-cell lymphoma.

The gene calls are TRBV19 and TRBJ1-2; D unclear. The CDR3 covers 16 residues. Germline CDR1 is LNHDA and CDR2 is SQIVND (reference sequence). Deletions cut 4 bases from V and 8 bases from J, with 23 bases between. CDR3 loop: CASSNRRFGGSRGYTF. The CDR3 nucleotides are TGTGCCAGTAGTAACCGCCGTTTCGGCGGCTCTCGGGGCTACACCTTC.

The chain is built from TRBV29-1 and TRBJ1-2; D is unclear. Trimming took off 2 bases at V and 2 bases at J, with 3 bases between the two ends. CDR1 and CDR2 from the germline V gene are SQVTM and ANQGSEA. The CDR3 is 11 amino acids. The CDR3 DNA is TGCAGCGTTGAAATCAACTATGGCTACACCTTC. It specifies CSVEINYGYTF.

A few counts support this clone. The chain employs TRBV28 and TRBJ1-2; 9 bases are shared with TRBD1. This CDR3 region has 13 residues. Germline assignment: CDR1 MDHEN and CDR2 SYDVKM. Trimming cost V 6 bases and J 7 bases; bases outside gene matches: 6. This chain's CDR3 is CASSRDRESGYTF. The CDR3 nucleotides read TGTGCCAGCAGCAGGGACAGGGAGAGTGGCTACACCTTC.

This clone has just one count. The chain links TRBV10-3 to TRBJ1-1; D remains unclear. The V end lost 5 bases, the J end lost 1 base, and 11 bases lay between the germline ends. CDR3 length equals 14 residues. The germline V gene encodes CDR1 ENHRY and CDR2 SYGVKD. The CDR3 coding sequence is TGTGCCATCAGTCCACAAGCCTCGAACACTGAAGCTTTCTTT. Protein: CAISPQASNTEAFF.

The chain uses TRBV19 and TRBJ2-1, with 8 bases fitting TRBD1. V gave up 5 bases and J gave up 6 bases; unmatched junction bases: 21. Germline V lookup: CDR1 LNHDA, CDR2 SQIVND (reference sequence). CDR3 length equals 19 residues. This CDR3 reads CASSPKPAGQVFGVNEQFF. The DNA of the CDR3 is TGTGCCAGTAGTCCCAAACCCGCGGGACAGGTTTTTGGAGTCAATGAGCAGTTCTTC. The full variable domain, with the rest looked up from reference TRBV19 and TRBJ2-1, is DGGITQSPKYLFRKEGQNVTLSCEQNLNHDAMYWYRQDPGQGLRLIYYSQIVNDFQKGDIAEGYSVSREKKESFPLTVTSAQKNPTAFYLCASSPKPAGQVFGVNEQFFGPGTRLTVL.

The CDR3 DNA is TGTGCCAGCAGCGACCGGGACAGGGGAAACCAGCCCCAGCATTTT. Translated: CASSDRDRGNQPQHF. J is TRBJ1-5 and V is TRBV7-2; 10 bases align to TRBD1. The CDR3 sequence is 15 residues long. The germline gives CDR1 SGHTA, CDR2 FQGNSA. V lost 5 bases, J lost 7 bases, and 8 bases stayed unmatched.

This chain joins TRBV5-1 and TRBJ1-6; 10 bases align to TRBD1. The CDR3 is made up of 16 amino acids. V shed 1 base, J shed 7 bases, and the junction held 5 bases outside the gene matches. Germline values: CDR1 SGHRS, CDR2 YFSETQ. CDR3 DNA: TGCGCCAGCAGCTTGACGGGACAGGGGAACAATTCACCCCTCCACTTT. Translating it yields CASSLTGQGNNSPLHF. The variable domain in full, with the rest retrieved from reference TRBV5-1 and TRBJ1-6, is KAGVTQTPRYLIKTRGQQVTLSCSPISGHRSVSWYQQTPGQGLQFLFEYFSETQRNKGNFPGRFSGRQFSNSRSEMNVSTLELGDSALYLCASSLTGQGNNSPLHFGNGTRLTVT.

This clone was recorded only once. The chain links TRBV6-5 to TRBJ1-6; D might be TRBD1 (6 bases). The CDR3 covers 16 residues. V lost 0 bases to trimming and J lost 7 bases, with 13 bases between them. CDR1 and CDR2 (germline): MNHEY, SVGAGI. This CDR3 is CASSYSNQGRNSPLHF. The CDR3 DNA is TGTGCCAGCAGTTACTCTAATCAGGGGCGGAATTCACCCCTCCACTTT.

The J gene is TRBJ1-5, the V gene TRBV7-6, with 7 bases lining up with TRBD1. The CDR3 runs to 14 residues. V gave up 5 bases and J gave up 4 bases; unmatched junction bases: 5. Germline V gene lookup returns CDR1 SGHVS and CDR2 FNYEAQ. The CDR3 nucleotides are TGTGCCAGCAGCCCCGGGACAGTTAATCAGCCCCAGCATTTT. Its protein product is CASSPGTVNQPQHF.

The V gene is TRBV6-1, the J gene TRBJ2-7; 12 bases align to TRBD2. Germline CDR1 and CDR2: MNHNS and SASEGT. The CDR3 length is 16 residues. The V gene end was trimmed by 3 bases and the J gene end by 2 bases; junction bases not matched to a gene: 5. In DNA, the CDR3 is TGTGCCAGCAGTGAGGGACTAGCGGGTGATACCTACGAGCAGTACTTC. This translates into CASSEGLAGDTYEQYF.

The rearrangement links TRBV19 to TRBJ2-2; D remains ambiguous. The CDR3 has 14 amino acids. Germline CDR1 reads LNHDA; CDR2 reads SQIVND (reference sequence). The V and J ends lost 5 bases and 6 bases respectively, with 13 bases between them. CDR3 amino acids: CASSRVPQAGELFF. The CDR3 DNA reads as TGTGCCAGTAGTCGGGTCCCTCAGGCCGGGGAGCTGTTTTTT.

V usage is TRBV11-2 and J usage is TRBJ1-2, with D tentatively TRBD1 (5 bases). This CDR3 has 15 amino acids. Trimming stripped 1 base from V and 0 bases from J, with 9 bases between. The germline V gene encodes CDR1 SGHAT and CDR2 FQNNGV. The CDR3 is CASSLARATNYGYTF. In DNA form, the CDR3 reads TGTGCCAGCAGCTTAGCCAGGGCTACTAACTATGGCTACACCTTC.

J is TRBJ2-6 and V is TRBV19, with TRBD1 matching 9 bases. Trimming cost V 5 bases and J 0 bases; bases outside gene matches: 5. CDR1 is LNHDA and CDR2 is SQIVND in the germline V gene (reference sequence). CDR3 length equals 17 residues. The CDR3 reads CASSPGTGPSGANVLTF. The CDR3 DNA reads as TGTGCCAGTAGTCCAGGGACAGGGCCCTCTGGGGCCAACGTCCTGACTTTC.

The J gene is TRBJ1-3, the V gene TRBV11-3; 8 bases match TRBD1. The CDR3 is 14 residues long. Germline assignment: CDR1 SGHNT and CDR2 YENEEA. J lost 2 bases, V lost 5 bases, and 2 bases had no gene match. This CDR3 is CASSDRGTGNTIYF. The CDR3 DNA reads TGTGCCAGCAGCGACAGGGGTACTGGAAACACCATATATTTT.

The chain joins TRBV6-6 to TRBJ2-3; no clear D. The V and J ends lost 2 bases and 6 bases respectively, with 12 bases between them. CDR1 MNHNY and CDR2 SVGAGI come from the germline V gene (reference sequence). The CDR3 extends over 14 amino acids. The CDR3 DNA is TGTGCCAGCAGTTACAATATGGTGGGGGATACGCAGTATTTT. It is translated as CASSYNMVGDTQYF.

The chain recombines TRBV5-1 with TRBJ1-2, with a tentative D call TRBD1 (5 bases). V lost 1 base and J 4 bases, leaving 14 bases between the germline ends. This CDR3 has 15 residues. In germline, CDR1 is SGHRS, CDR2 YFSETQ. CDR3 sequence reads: CASSLSGGTGYGYTF. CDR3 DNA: TGCGCCAGCAGCTTGAGTGGCGGAACAGGCTATGGCTACACCTTC.

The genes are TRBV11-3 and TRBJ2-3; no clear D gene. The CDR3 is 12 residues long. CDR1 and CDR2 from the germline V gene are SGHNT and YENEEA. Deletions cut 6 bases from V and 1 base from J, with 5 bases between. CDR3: CASRGRTDTQYF. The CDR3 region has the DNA TGTGCCAGCAGAGGCCGCACAGATACGCAGTATTTT. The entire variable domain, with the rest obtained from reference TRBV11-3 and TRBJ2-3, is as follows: EAGVVQSPRYKIIEKKQPVAFWCNPISGHNTLYWYLQNLGQGPELLIRYENEEAVDDSQLPKDRFSAERLKGVDSTLKIQPAELGDSAVYLCASRGRTDTQYFGPGTRLTVL.

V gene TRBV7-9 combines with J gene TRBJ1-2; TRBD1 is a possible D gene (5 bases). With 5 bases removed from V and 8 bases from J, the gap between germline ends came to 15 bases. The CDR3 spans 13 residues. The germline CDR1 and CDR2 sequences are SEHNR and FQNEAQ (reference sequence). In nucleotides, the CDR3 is TGTGCCAGCAGCCCCACGCAGGGAAACGGCTACACCTTC. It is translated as CASSPTQGNGYTF.

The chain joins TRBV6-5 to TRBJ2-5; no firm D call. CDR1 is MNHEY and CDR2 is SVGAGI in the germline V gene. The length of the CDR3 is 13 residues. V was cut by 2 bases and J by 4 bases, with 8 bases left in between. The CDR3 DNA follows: TGTGCCAGCAGTTACGGGGTGGGAGAGACCCAGTACTTC. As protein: CASSYGVGETQYF.

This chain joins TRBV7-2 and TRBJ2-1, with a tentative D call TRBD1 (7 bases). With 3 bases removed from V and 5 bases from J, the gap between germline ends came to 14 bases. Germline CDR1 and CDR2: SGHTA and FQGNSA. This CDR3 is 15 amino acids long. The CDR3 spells CASSLEGARDNEQFF. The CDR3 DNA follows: TGTGCCAGCAGCTTGGAGGGGGCGCGGGACAATGAGCAGTTCTTC.

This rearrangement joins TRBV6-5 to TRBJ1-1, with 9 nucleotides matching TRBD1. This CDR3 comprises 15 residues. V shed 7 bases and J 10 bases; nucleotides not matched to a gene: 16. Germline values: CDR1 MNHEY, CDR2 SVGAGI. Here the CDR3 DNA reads TGTGCCAGCACCGGGGCGTGGGACAGGGAATTTGGAGCTTTCTTT. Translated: CASTGAWDREFGAFF.

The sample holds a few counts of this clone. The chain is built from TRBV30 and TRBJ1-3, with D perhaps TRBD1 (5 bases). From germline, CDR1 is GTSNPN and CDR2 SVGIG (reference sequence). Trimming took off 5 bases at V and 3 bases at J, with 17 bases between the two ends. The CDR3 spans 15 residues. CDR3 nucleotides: TGTGCCTGGTCTACCGGGACCCGAAATGGAAACACCATATATTTT. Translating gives CAWSTGTRNGNTIYF.